The source of this T cell receptor beta chain is a study of cytomegalovirus exposure and HLA in healthy donors. Primers included in the PCR were 60 Vbeta and 13 Jbeta primers. The data were produced by immunoSEQ multiplex PCR, yet TCRdb's version contains in-frame clones alone and is incomplete. Found here are around 180,000 clones, about four fifths of them singletons; the top ten hold 0.25% to 0.3%. This CDR3 contains 15 residues. Looked up from germline, CDR1 is GTSNPN and CDR2 is SVGIG (reference sequence). J was trimmed by 4 bases and V by 0 bases; bases with no gene match: 5. Whole-study results and caveats: From TCR beta sequences, most subjects' HLA-A and HLA-B alleles were reportedly predicted accurately.

Concerning this clone itself: The antigen is undetermined.

The sample was PBMCs. The chain carries TRBV30 and TRBJ2-3, with 9 bases lining up with TRBD1. This TCR came from a boy between 10 and 17 years old in good health and CMV-seronegative. CDR3 loop: CAWSVGQGMSDTQYF. DNA of the CDR3: TGTGCCTGGAGTGTTGGACAGGGGATGTCAGATACGCAGTATTTT.